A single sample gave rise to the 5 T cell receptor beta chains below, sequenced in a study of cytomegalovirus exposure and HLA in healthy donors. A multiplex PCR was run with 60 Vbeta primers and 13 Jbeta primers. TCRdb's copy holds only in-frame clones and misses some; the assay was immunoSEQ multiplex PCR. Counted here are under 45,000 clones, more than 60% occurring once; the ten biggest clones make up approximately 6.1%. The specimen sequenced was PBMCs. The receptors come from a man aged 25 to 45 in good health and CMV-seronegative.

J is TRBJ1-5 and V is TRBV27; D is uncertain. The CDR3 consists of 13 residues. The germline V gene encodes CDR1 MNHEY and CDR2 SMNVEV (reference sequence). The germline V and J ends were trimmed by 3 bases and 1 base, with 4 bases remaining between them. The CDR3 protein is CASSFTSNQPQHF. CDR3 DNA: TGTGCCAGCAGTTTCACAAGCAATCAGCCCCAGCATTTT.

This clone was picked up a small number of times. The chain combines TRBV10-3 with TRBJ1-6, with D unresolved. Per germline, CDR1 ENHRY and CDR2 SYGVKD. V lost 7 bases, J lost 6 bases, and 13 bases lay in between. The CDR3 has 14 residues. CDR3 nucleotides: TGTGCCATCAAAAGGGCGGGAGGTAATTCACCCCTCCACTTT. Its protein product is CAIKRAGGNSPLHF.

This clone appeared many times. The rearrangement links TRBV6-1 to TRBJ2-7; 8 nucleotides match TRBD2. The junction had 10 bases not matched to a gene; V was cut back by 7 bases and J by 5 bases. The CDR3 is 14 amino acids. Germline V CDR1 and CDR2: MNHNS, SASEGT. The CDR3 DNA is TGTGCCAGCATTCGTAGCGGGGAGGCCGACGAGCAGTACTTC. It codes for CASIRSGEADEQYF.

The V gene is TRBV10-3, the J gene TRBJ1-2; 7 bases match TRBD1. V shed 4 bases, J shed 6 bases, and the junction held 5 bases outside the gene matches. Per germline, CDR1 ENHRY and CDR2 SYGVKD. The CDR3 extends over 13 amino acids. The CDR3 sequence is CAISGTGVNGYTF. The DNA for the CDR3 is TGTGCCATCAGTGGAACAGGGGTGAATGGCTACACCTTC.

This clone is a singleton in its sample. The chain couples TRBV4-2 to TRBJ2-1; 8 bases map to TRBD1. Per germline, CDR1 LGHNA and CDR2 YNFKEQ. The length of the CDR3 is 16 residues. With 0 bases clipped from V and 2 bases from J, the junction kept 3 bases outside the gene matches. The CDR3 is CASSQDWTGTYNEQFF. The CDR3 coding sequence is TGTGCCAGCAGCCAAGATTGGACAGGGACCTACAATGAGCAGTTCTTC.